Each of the 31 T cell receptor beta chains below was sequenced from the same sample in a study of shared clonotypes between healthy human individuals (dated by TCRdb to 2020 to 2021). Library prep was done by the immunoSEQ multiplex PCR assay. The clones in this table, taken by TCRdb from immuneACCESS, are in-frame only. Not every clone is retained; where verified, under half of the shortfall comes from an unresolved V gene, and the cause of the rest is unknown. This sample is represented by a few million clones; 90% to 95% of them were singletons. Jointly, the top ten make up over 0.12% of the sample. Sequences were obtained from naive CD4+ T cells sorted from blood. In the paper's terms, the cell subset or site label means: CD45RA+ positively selected. The receptors were sampled from a man younger than 30 in good health.

CDR3 residues: CASSIAVPRGVNQPQHF. DNA of the CDR3: TGTGCCAGTAGTATTGCAGTTCCCCGGGGGGTTAATCAGCCCCAGCATTTT. The chain couples TRBV19 to TRBJ1-5; perhaps TRBD1 as D (5 bases). Germline CDR1 reads LNHDA; CDR2 reads SQIVND (reference sequence). The CDR3 runs 17 residues. Deletions cut 3 bases from V and 4 bases from J, with 19 bases between.

This rearrangement joins TRBV5-1 to TRBJ2-7; TRBD1 matches 8 bases. The CDR3 is 14 amino acids. Germline trimming cut 4 bases from V and 6 bases from J; bases unmatched to any gene: 9. Germline CDR1 SGHRS, CDR2 YFSETQ. CDR3 nucleotide sequence: TGCGCCAGCAGCGACCGGGACAGGAGGGGCGAGCAGTACTTC. Amino acids: CASSDRDRRGEQYF.

This sequence joins TRBV19 and TRBJ1-5, with D possibly TRBD1 on 6 matching bases. V dropped 8 bases and J dropped 5 bases, with 19 bases sitting between them. Germline V gives CDR1 LNHDA, CDR2 SQIVND (reference sequence). CDR3 length: 15 residues. The CDR3 spells CASHKGGQSDQPQHF. CDR3 DNA sequence: TGTGCCAGTCATAAGGGGGGGCAGAGCGATCAGCCCCAGCATTTT.

V usage is TRBV5-1 and J usage is TRBJ2-1, with D perhaps TRBD1 or TRBD2 (5 bases each). From germline, CDR1 is SGHRS and CDR2 YFSETQ. This CDR3 contains 16 residues. Trimming removed 0 bases from V and 5 bases from J, with 15 bases in between. The CDR3: CASSLESGTGNNEQFF. The CDR3 nucleotides are TGCGCCAGCAGCTTGGAATCCGGGACGGGAAACAATGAGCAGTTCTTC.

The chain recombines TRBV21-1 with TRBJ2-2. TRBV21-1 is designated a pseudogene. This CDR3 comprises 16 residues. The CDR3 protein is CASSKLAATHTGELFF. The DNA for the CDR3 is TGTGCCAGCAGCAAGTTGGCAGCCACCCACACCGGGGAGCTGTTTTTT.

The chain couples TRBV29-1 to TRBJ2-1, with D unresolved. Between the trimmed V and J ends, which lost 6 bases and 7 bases, there was a span of 19 bases. Germline CDR1 reads SQVTM; CDR2 reads ANQGSEA. This CDR3 has 14 residues. The CDR3 here is CSVAWAIKGNEQFF. CDR3 DNA sequence: TGCAGCGTCGCCTGGGCGATTAAAGGGAATGAGCAGTTCTTC.

The chain links TRBV7-3 to TRBJ2-6, with D perhaps matching TRBD1 (6 bases). Germline V lookup: CDR1 SGHTA, CDR2 FQGTGA. V was shortened by 5 bases and J by 0 bases, with 14 bases between the two germline ends. The CDR3 sequence is 17 residues long. CDR3 protein: CASSEDSTLSGANVLTF. In DNA form, the CDR3 reads TGTGCCAGCAGCGAGGACAGCACTCTCTCTGGGGCCAACGTCCTGACTTTC.

The rearrangement uses TRBV9 and TRBJ2-7; D remains unclear. This CDR3 has 15 amino acids. V shed 0 bases and J shed 5 bases, with 15 bases lying between them. Germline V gene data show CDR1 as SGDLS and CDR2 as YYNGEE. The CDR3 coding sequence is TGTGCCAGCAGCGTAGCTCATAACATGATCAACGAGCAGTACTTC. It encodes CASSVAHNMINEQYF.

CDR3: CAFKGSWSTDTQYF. DNA of the CDR3: TGTGCTTTCAAAGGTAGTTGGAGCACAGATACGCAGTATTTT. V is TRBV30 and J is TRBJ2-3, with D uncertain. Germline CDR1 GTSNPN, CDR2 SVGIG (reference sequence). The CDR3 spans 14 residues.

The gene calls are TRBV19 and TRBJ1-5, with a possible D match to TRBD1 (5 bases). The CDR3 length is 20 residues. Germline loops: CDR1 LNHDA, CDR2 SQIVND (reference sequence). V gave up 5 bases and J gave up 1 base, with 27 bases separating them. The CDR3 nucleotides are TGTGCCAGTAGTCCGTTAGGCGGGACCTCCTTAGAGGGCAGCAATCAGCCCCAGCATTTT. It codes for CASSPLGGTSLEGSNQPQHF.

V gene TRBV27 combines with J gene TRBJ1-6; 7 bases line up with TRBD1. V gave up 6 bases and J gave up 2 bases; unmatched junction bases: 4. CDR1 is MNHEY and CDR2 is SMNVEV in the germline V gene (reference sequence). This CDR3 spans 15 amino acids. The CDR3 sequence: CASRRRGPYNSPLHF. DNA of the CDR3: TGTGCCAGCAGACGGAGGGGGCCCTATAATTCACCCCTCCACTTT.

The CDR3 region is CASSLGPANSPLHF. The CDR3 DNA sequence: TGTGCCAGCAGTTTAGGGCCCGCAAATTCACCCCTCCACTTT. The rearrangement uses TRBV28 and TRBJ1-6, with D hard to call. Germline V gives CDR1 MDHEN, CDR2 SYDVKM. V was trimmed by 2 bases and J by 7 bases, leaving 9 bases between them. This CDR3 comprises 14 residues. Full variable domain (missing parts from reference TRBV28 and TRBJ1-6): DVKVTQSSRYLVKRTGEKVFLECVQDMDHENMFWYRQDPGLGLRLIYFSYDVKMKEKGDIPEGYSVSREKKERFSLILESASTNQTSMYLCASSLGPANSPLHFGNGTRLTVT.

The V call is TRBV19, the J call TRBJ1-4; 9 nucleotides agree with TRBD1. Germline CDR1 reads LNHDA; CDR2 reads SQIVND (reference sequence). The CDR3 extends over 15 amino acids. J was trimmed by 6 bases and V by 5 bases; bases with no gene match: 7. The CDR3 loop reads CASSSGDRVHEKLFF. The CDR3 DNA follows: TGTGCCAGTAGTTCCGGGGACAGGGTGCATGAAAAACTGTTTTTT.

The chain joins TRBV6-6 to TRBJ2-1, with 7 bases matching TRBD2. The germline CDR1 and CDR2 sequences are MNHNY and SVGAGI (reference sequence). V gave up 6 bases and J gave up 3 bases; unmatched junction bases: 5. The CDR3 covers 14 residues. CDR3 coding DNA: TGTGCCAGCAGAAGGGGCGGGGGCTACAATGAGCAGTTCTTC. As protein: CASRRGGGYNEQFF.

The chain couples TRBV6-5 to TRBJ2-3; unclear D gene. Trimming took 7 bases from V and 0 from J, leaving 11 bases between them. The CDR3 contains 14 residues. CDR1 and CDR2 from the germline V gene are MNHEY and SVGAGI. The CDR3 region is CASMRGYSTDTQYF. The CDR3 DNA reads TGTGCCAGCATGAGAGGCTACAGCACAGATACGCAGTATTTT.

The chain couples TRBV7-2 to TRBJ1-1; no clear D gene. The CDR3 extends over 16 amino acids. Germline V CDR1 and CDR2: SGHTA, FQGNSA. V dropped 3 bases and J dropped 0 bases, with 14 bases sitting between them. As DNA, the CDR3 is TGTGCCAGCAGCTTGTTTTCGGCTGCAATGAACACTGAAGCTTTCTTT. Translating gives CASSLFSAAMNTEAFF.

The genes are TRBV19 and TRBJ1-6, with unresolved D. V was clipped by 5 bases and J by 7 bases, with 6 bases between them. Germline V lookup: CDR1 LNHDA, CDR2 SQIVND (reference sequence). This CDR3 is built from 12 residues. The DNA of the CDR3 is TGTGCCAGTAGTGGCTTCAATTCACCCCTCCACTTT. It is translated as CASSGFNSPLHF. The full variable domain, completed using reference TRBV19 and TRBJ1-6, is DGGITQSPKYLFRKEGQNVTLSCEQNLNHDAMYWYRQDPGQGLRLIYYSQIVNDFQKGDIAEGYSVSREKKESFPLTVTSAQKNPTAFYLCASSGFNSPLHFGNGTRLTVT.

The chain joins TRBV5-4 to TRBJ2-1; maybe TRBD1 (5 bases). Germline assignment: CDR1 SGHNT and CDR2 YYREEE (reference sequence). CDR3 length: 12 amino acids. V lost 3 bases, J lost 8 bases, and 9 bases lay in between. CDR3 residues: CASSSQGDEQFF. The CDR3 DNA sequence: TGTGCCAGCAGCTCGCAGGGTGATGAGCAGTTCTTC. Full variable domain (missing parts from reference TRBV5-4 and TRBJ2-1): ETGVTQSPTHLIKTRGQQVTLRCSSQSGHNTVSWYQQALGQGPQFIFQYYREEENGRGNFPPRFSGLQFPNYSSELNVNALELDDSALYLCASSSQGDEQFFGPGTRLTVL.

The rearrangement uses TRBV19 and TRBJ2-5, with 8 bases matching TRBD2. Trimming removed 7 bases from V and 5 bases from J; junction bases left unmatched: 12. This CDR3 has 15 amino acids. In germline, CDR1 is LNHDA, CDR2 SQIVND (reference sequence). CDR3 nucleotide sequence: TGTGCCAGTAAGCCGGGGGGGTTCGGTGGGGAGACCCAGTACTTC. It yields the protein CASKPGGFGGETQYF.

V is TRBV27 and J is TRBJ1-5, with D possibly TRBD1 on 6 matching bases. V lost 2 bases and J lost 5, with 13 bases in between. CDR3 length: 15 amino acids. CDR1 MNHEY and CDR2 SMNVEV come from the germline V gene (reference sequence). The CDR3 region is CASSLHREGDQPQHF. CDR3 nucleotide sequence: TGTGCCAGCAGTTTACACCGGGAGGGGGATCAGCCCCAGCATTTT.

This clone was counted once. This chain uses TRBV14 with TRBJ1-1; TRBD1 is a possible D gene (5 bases). The V gene lost 3 bases and the J gene lost 1 base, with 15 bases spanning the gap. The CDR3 has 16 residues. Germline V CDR1 and CDR2: SGHDN, FVKESK. The CDR3 nucleotides read TGTGCCAGCAGCCAGCTACCGGGACGAGAGAACACTGAAGCTTTCTTT. It specifies CASSQLPGRENTEAFF.

The chain uses TRBV19 and TRBJ1-2, with 9 bases aligning to TRBD1. CDR3 length equals 13 residues. Germline V gene data show CDR1 as LNHDA and CDR2 as SQIVND (reference sequence). V lost 5 bases to trimming and J lost 8 bases; unmatched junction nucleotides: 6. The CDR3 sequence is CASSLLGQGGYTF. The CDR3 DNA is TGTGCCAGTAGTCTCCTCGGACAGGGGGGCTACACCTTC. The full variable domain, with the rest looked up from reference TRBV19 and TRBJ1-2, is DGGITQSPKYLFRKEGQNVTLSCEQNLNHDAMYWYRQDPGQGLRLIYYSQIVNDFQKGDIAEGYSVSREKKESFPLTVTSAQKNPTAFYLCASSLLGQGGYTFGSGTRLTVV.

The chain recombines TRBV9 with TRBJ2-1; 13 positions match TRBD2. The germline V gene encodes CDR1 SGDLS and CDR2 YYNGEE. The CDR3 length is 16 residues. V was clipped by 3 bases and J by 10 bases; unmatched bases: 10. CDR3 amino acids: CASSARLAGGIYEQFF. The CDR3 nucleotides are TGTGCCAGCAGCGCCCGACTAGCGGGGGGAATCTACGAGCAGTTCTTC.

J is TRBJ1-1 and V is TRBV19; D is ambiguous. CDR3 size: 15 residues. V shed 0 bases and J shed 4 bases, with 12 bases lying between them. Germline CDR1 reads LNHDA; CDR2 reads SQIVND (reference sequence). This chain's CDR3 is CASSIEVALSTEAFF. The CDR3 region has the DNA TGTGCCAGTAGTATAGAGGTGGCCCTTAGCACTGAAGCTTTCTTT.

The DNA of the CDR3 is TGTGCCAGTAGTATAGCCGGCCAGGTCCAAAACAGCATTCAGTACTTC. Translated, it gives CASSIAGQVQNSIQYF. The V gene is TRBV19, the J gene TRBJ2-4; D remains ambiguous. The germline V and J ends were trimmed by 1 base and 9 bases, with 19 bases remaining between them. CDR1 LNHDA and CDR2 SQIVND come from the germline V gene (reference sequence). CDR3 length equals 16 residues. Looking up the rest from reference TRBV19 and TRBJ2-4 gives the full variable domain: DGGITQSPKYLFRKEGQNVTLSCEQNLNHDAMYWYRQDPGQGLRLIYYSQIVNDFQKGDIAEGYSVSREKKESFPLTVTSAQKNPTAFYLCASSIAGQVQNSIQYFGAGTRLSVL.

This chain links TRBV5-1 with TRBJ2-7; D is possibly TRBD1 (6 bases). The CDR3 has 14 amino acids. V was cut by 4 bases and J by 9 bases, with 20 bases left in between. Germline V gene lookup returns CDR1 SGHRS and CDR2 YFSETQ. The CDR3 loop reads CASSADTGNSGQYF. The CDR3 bases are TGCGCCAGCAGCGCGGACACAGGGAATTCGGGGCAGTACTTC.

This clone was picked up one time. The J gene is TRBJ1-6, the V gene TRBV6-1; D unclear. Trimming removed 0 bases at V and 9 bases at J, with 12 bases between. This CDR3 is built from 15 residues. The germline CDR1 and CDR2 sequences are MNHNS and SASEGT. The CDR3 nucleotides are TGTGCCAGCAGTGAAGCAAGTGGCTCGGTTTCACCCCTCCACTTT. Its translation: CASSEASGSVSPLHF.

The CDR3 bases are TGCGCCAGCAGCCCGACGACAAGGTCAGAGACCCAGTACTTC. Translation gives CASSPTTRSETQYF. The J gene is TRBJ2-5, the V gene TRBV5-1; D remains unclear. V shed 4 bases and J shed 4 bases, with 14 bases lying between them. Germline lookup yields CDR1 SGHRS and CDR2 YFSETQ. The CDR3 has 14 residues.

This rearrangement joins TRBV5-1 to TRBJ2-3; D perhaps matches TRBD2 (5 bases). Per germline, CDR1 SGHRS and CDR2 YFSETQ. The CDR3 extends over 13 amino acids. The ends were cut back, 5 bases at V and 6 bases at J, with 13 bases in the middle. The CDR3 coding sequence is TGCGCCAGCAGAAGGAACCCTAGCGATACGCAGTATTTT. As protein: CASRRNPSDTQYF.

Worth noting for this clone: The sample holds other DNA sequences that translate to the same CDR3. This chain connects TRBV11-3 to TRBJ2-2; D is undetermined. Trimming pared 0 bases from V and 1 base from J, leaving 3 bases between. The CDR3 spans 14 residues. Germline V gene lookup returns CDR1 SGHNT and CDR2 YENEEA. Here the CDR3 reads CASSLDGNTGELFF. Here the CDR3 DNA reads TGTGCCAGCAGCTTAGATGGGAACACCGGGGAGCTGTTTTTT.

The chain links TRBV6-5 to TRBJ2-7; 9 bases fit TRBD2. Germline assignment: CDR1 MNHEY and CDR2 SVGAGI. This CDR3 is built from 15 residues. V was clipped by 4 bases and J by 2 bases; unmatched bases: 6. In DNA, the CDR3 is TGTGCCAGCAGTTCTCTAGCGGGGACTACCTACGAGCAGTACTTC. Translation gives CASSSLAGTTYEQYF.